The entry that follows covers one T cell receptor beta chain sequence. The source of the sample is a study of blood T cell repertoires in COVID-19. Study-wide background: COVID-19 samples, acute and convalescent, were from the United States, Italy and Spain. Nucleic acid was either cDNA or gDNA, and it came from T cells, B-cell-depleted T cells, or PBMCs.

Methods used by the authors: Cell counts per sample came from amplifying reference gene primers. The table came from immunoSEQ multiplex PCR; TCRdb's copy has only in-frame clones and leaves some out. Clonal size and the V and J genes are those of that table, whereas D and trimming came from the DNA. The sample carries over 200,000 clones, around 83% recorded once. The sequencing input was peripheral blood. This TCR was sampled from a man at least 80 years old with acute or convalescent COVID-19.

The CDR3 DNA reads as TGTCCCCGCGGGGGGTACGAGCAGTACTTC. Translating it yields CPRGGYEQYF. This chain links TRBV28 with TRBJ2-7; 8 nucleotides agree with TRBD2. CDR3 size: 10 residues. Per the germline V gene, CDR1 is MDHEN and CDR2 is SYDVKM.